These 18 T cell receptor beta chains share one sample of origin, sequenced in a study of blood T cell repertoires in COVID-19. Here immunoSEQ multiplex PCR was the method, and the copy in TCRdb shows in-frame clones only, minus some. The profile shows some 330,000 clones, approximately 89% of them singletons. The source material was PBMCs or T cells enriched from blood (not recorded which). The receptors derive from a man aged 25-45 years who had recovered from COVID-19.

The V gene is TRBV11-3, the J gene TRBJ2-1; possibly TRBD1 for D (6 bases). The V end was cut by 5 bases, the J end by 4 bases, with 15 bases between. This CDR3 comprises 15 residues. CDR1 SGHNT and CDR2 YENEEA come from the germline V gene. The CDR3 DNA is TGTGCCAGCAGCCAAAGGGGACACCTTTACAATGAGCAGTTCTTC. Its protein is CASSQRGHLYNEQFF.

The chain has TRBV27 and TRBJ2-7; 7 bases are a match to TRBD2. V gave up 3 bases and J gave up 3 bases; unmatched junction bases: 11. Germline CDR1 reads MNHEY; CDR2 reads SMNVEV (reference sequence). The CDR3 contains 16 residues. The CDR3 loop reads CASSLSHLAVDYEQYF. Written as DNA, the CDR3 is TGTGCCAGCAGTTTGTCACATCTAGCGGTGGACTACGAGCAGTACTTC.

CDR3 bases: TGTGCCAGCAGCAAAGTCGGACAGGCGATCCGAGCTAACTATGGCTACACCTTC. It specifies CASSKVGQAIRANYGYTF. This chain connects TRBV21-1 to TRBJ1-2; TRBD1 reflects the table's D call only, with no check against the DNA. TRBV21-1 is recorded as a pseudogene. CDR3 size: 18 residues.

The rearrangement uses TRBV5-1 and TRBJ2-5, with a weak D call TRBD2 (5 bases). CDR3 length equals 14 residues. Per germline, CDR1 SGHRS and CDR2 YFSETQ. Trimming took 6 bases from V and 5 from J, leaving 17 bases between them. DNA of the CDR3: TGCGCCAGCACCATTCGCAGGCCGGGGGAGACCCAGTACTTC. It is translated as CASTIRRPGETQYF.

The V and J genes are TRBV3-1 (or the pseudogene TRBV3-2) and TRBJ2-2, with D tentatively TRBD1 (5 bases). This CDR3 spans 13 amino acids. V shed 6 bases and J shed 4 bases, with 9 bases lying between them. Germline V gene sequence: CDR1 LGHDT, CDR2 YNNKEL (reference sequence). CDR3 bases: TGTGCCAGCAGTCTTAGGGGCACCGGGGAGCTGTTTTTT. Translated: CASSLRGTGELFF.

This chain uses TRBV10-3 with TRBJ2-3; weak D call: TRBD2 (6 bases). V lost 2 bases and J lost 1, with 7 bases in between. Germline V gene data show CDR1 as ENHRY and CDR2 as SYGVKD. The CDR3 is 14 amino acids. CDR3 nucleotides: TGTGCCATCAGTGAGGGGACTCGCACAGATACGCAGTATTTT. Protein: CAISEGTRTDTQYF.

This clone was observed a single time. V is TRBV5-1 and J is TRBJ2-5, with D possibly TRBD2 on 6 matching bases. In germline, CDR1 is SGHRS, CDR2 YFSETQ. V was shortened by 7 bases and J by 0 bases, with 7 bases between the two germline ends. The CDR3 covers 12 residues. CDR3 loop: CASWTNQETQYF. CDR3 in DNA: TGCGCCAGCTGGACTAACCAAGAGACCCAGTACTTC.

This chain connects TRBV18 to TRBJ2-7; 8 positions match TRBD2. The CDR3 covers 16 residues. The V gene end was trimmed by 0 bases and the J gene end by 4 bases; junction bases not matched to a gene: 8. The germline CDR1 and CDR2 sequences are KGHSH and LQKENI. CDR3 DNA: TGTGCCAGCTCACCACCTGGGGCCGCGGGGGGTTACGAGCAGTACTTC. It is translated as CASSPPGAAGGYEQYF.

V and J are TRBV9 and TRBJ2-2, with D perhaps TRBD2 (6 bases). Trimming cost V 0 bases and J 0 bases, with 9 bases left between them. The CDR3 is 16 residues long. CDR1 SGDLS and CDR2 YYNGEE come from the germline V gene. The CDR3 reads CASSVDIAANTGELFF. For the CDR3, the DNA is TGTGCCAGCAGCGTAGATATAGCGGCGAACACCGGGGAGCTGTTTTTT.

In its sample, this clone was seen once. The chain is built from TRBV10-2 and TRBJ1-2; TRBD1 agrees at 7 bases. J lost 5 bases, V lost 7 bases, and 7 bases had no gene match. CDR3 length: 13 residues. In germline, CDR1 is WSHSY, CDR2 SAAADI. The CDR3 is CASTGTEDYGYTF. Here the CDR3 DNA reads TGCGCCAGCACCGGGACAGAAGATTATGGCTACACCTTC.

The chain recombines TRBV28 with TRBJ1-1; perhaps TRBD1 as D (6 bases). The ends were cut back, 2 bases at V and 5 bases at J, with 12 bases in the middle. The germline V gene has CDR1 MDHEN and CDR2 SYDVKM. The CDR3 is 14 residues long. This CDR3 reads CASSLRQVETEAFF. The CDR3 region has the DNA TGTGCCAGCAGTTTACGACAGGTGGAAACTGAAGCTTTCTTT. Looking up the rest from reference TRBV28 and TRBJ1-1 gives the full variable domain: DVKVTQSSRYLVKRTGEKVFLECVQDMDHENMFWYRQDPGLGLRLIYFSYDVKMKEKGDIPEGYSVSREKKERFSLILESASTNQTSMYLCASSLRQVETEAFFGQGTRLTVV.

The chain recombines TRBV5-1 with TRBJ2-7, with a possible D match to TRBD1 (6 bases). The germline V gene encodes CDR1 SGHRS and CDR2 YFSETQ. CDR3 size: 15 residues. The germline V and J ends were trimmed by 0 bases and 3 bases, with 13 bases remaining between them. The CDR3 region has the DNA TGCGCCAGCAGCTTGGATTGGGGGCGGGTCTACGAGCAGTACTTC. It translates to CASSLDWGRVYEQYF.

About this clone: This sample includes further DNA sequences coding for the same CDR3. V gene TRBV3-1 (or the pseudogene TRBV3-2) combines with J gene TRBJ1-6, with 7 bases identical to TRBD1. This CDR3 comprises 13 residues. The germline gives CDR1 LGHDT, CDR2 YNNKEL (reference sequence). Losses at the gene ends were 6 bases for V and 7 bases for J; bases not matched to a gene: 3. The CDR3 nucleotides are TGTGCCAGCAGTCAGACAGGGAATTCACCCCTCCACTTT. Its protein product is CASSQTGNSPLHF.

The DNA for the CDR3 is TGTGCCAGCAGTGCTCCAGGGGACAGGGGAGGACGACAGCCCCAGCATTTT. Translation gives CASSAPGDRGGRQPQHF. J is TRBJ1-5 and V is TRBV6-1; 10 bases agree with TRBD1. This CDR3 is built from 17 residues. After removal of 4 bases from V and 7 bases from J, the junction contained 13 bases not matched to a gene. CDR1 MNHNS and CDR2 SASEGT come from the germline V gene.

The chain recombines TRBV3-1 (or the pseudogene TRBV3-2) with TRBJ1-2, with a weak D call TRBD1 (5 bases). This CDR3 region has 12 residues. The germline gives CDR1 LGHDT, CDR2 YNNKEL (reference sequence). Trimming removed 4 bases from V and 13 bases from J, with 16 bases in between. DNA for the CDR3: TGTGCCAGCAGCCCGAGTCGGGGGTACTGCACCTTC. It yields the protein CASSPSRGYCTF.

The CDR3, as DNA: TGCGCCAGCAGCCCTGGATCTAGCGGGGGGGCGCTTAATACGCAGTATTTT. Protein: CASSPGSSGGALNTQYF. The chain uses TRBV5-1 and TRBJ2-3; 12 nucleotides align to TRBD2. V lost 4 bases and J lost 7; bases outside the gene matches: 13. Germline assignment: CDR1 SGHRS and CDR2 YFSETQ. The CDR3 sequence is 17 residues long.

The chain is built from TRBV5-6 and TRBJ1-3; maybe TRBD1 (5 bases). The CDR3 runs 14 residues. Trimming cost V 4 bases and J 3 bases, with 11 bases left between them. Looked up from germline, CDR1 is SGHDT and CDR2 is YYEEEE. The CDR3 here is CASSPRTYGNTIYF. The CDR3 DNA sequence: TGTGCCAGCAGCCCACGGACATATGGAAACACCATATATTTT. Full variable domain (missing parts from reference TRBV5-6 and TRBJ1-3): DAGVTQSPTHLIKTRGQQVTLRCSPKSGHDTVSWYQQALGQGPQFIFQYYEEEERQRGNFPDRFSGHQFPNYSSELNVNALLLGDSALYLCASSPRTYGNTIYFGEGSWLTVV.

The chain couples TRBV19 to TRBJ2-1; 11 positions agree with TRBD2. V lost 4 bases to trimming and J lost 7 bases; unmatched junction nucleotides: 6. CDR1 is LNHDA and CDR2 is SQIVND in the germline V gene (reference sequence). This CDR3 contains 15 residues. The CDR3 coding sequence is TGTGCCAGTAGTAAACTAGCGGGGGTTGTGAATGAGCAGTTCTTC. Translation gives CASSKLAGVVNEQFF.